The 14 T cell receptor beta chains given below trace back to one sample, sequenced in a study of cytomegalovirus exposure and HLA in healthy donors. PCR involved 60 Vbeta and 13 Jbeta primers. Produced via immunoSEQ multiplex PCR; TCRdb's table is partial and in-frame only. The sample yields around 100,000 clones, 82% seen once. The sequencing sample was made of PBMCs. The receptor set was obtained from a man aged 30 to 45 in good health and CMV-seropositive.

V and J are TRBV28 and TRBJ2-1, with 7 bases that match TRBD2. Germline values: CDR1 MDHEN, CDR2 SYDVKM. The CDR3 length is 15 residues. V was clipped by 4 bases and J by 0 bases; unmatched bases: 3. Here the CDR3 DNA reads TGTGCCAGCAGTTCAGCGGGACCCTCCTACAATGAGCAGTTCTTC. It specifies CASSSAGPSYNEQFF.

This chain uses TRBV27 with TRBJ1-2; no clear D. This CDR3 is built from 15 residues. Germline CDR1 MNHEY, CDR2 SMNVEV (reference sequence). The V and J ends lost 5 bases and 4 bases respectively, with 17 bases between them. The CDR3 loop is CASSTDLGGIYGYTF. For the CDR3, the DNA is TGTGCCAGCAGTACAGACTTAGGAGGGATCTATGGCTACACCTTC.

This sequence joins TRBV7-2 and TRBJ2-2; 11 bases map to TRBD2. CDR3 length: 16 residues. Germline CDR1 and CDR2: SGHTA and FQGNSA. J lost 2 bases, V lost 5 bases, and 4 bases had no gene match. In DNA form, the CDR3 reads TGTGCCAGCAGCCCGGGACTAGCGGTAAACACCGGGGAGCTGTTTTTT. It translates to CASSPGLAVNTGELFF.

V usage is TRBV14 and J usage is TRBJ2-7; the D gene is possibly TRBD2 (6 bases). The V gene lost 3 bases and the J gene lost 5 bases, with 17 bases spanning the gap. Germline V gives CDR1 SGHDN, CDR2 FVKESK. The CDR3 has 15 residues. CDR3 sequence (DNA): TGTGCCAGCAGCCAGGAGGGGACCTTTCGGAACGAGCAGTACTTC. Translation: CASSQEGTFRNEQYF.

This clone was seen a single time. The chain combines TRBV9 with TRBJ1-3; D not certain. In germline, CDR1 is SGDLS, CDR2 YYNGEE. V lost 4 bases, J lost 4 bases, and 9 bases lay in between. The CDR3 has 13 amino acids. The CDR3 loop is CASSSRVGNTIYF. The CDR3 DNA reads TGTGCCAGCAGCTCCCGGGTGGGAAACACCATATATTTT.

The rearrangement uses TRBV5-1 and TRBJ1-1; possible D gene TRBD1, 5 bases. The germline gives CDR1 SGHRS, CDR2 YFSETQ. V gave up 1 base and J gave up 1 base, with 11 bases separating them. CDR3 length: 15 amino acids. CDR3 sequence: CASSLSQGRNTEAFF. CDR3 DNA sequence: TGCGCCAGCAGCTTGTCTCAGGGCCGGAACACTGAAGCTTTCTTT.

The V call is TRBV7-2, the J call TRBJ1-1; D remains ambiguous. The V and J ends lost 1 base and 5 bases respectively, with 8 bases between them. Germline CDR1 is SGHTA and CDR2 is FQGNSA. The CDR3 has 13 residues. The CDR3 DNA is TGTGCCAGCAGCTTAGAGGTGAGGACTGAAGCTTTCTTT. It yields the protein CASSLEVRTEAFF.

This clone has just a few counts. The chain has TRBV27 and TRBJ2-3; possible D gene TRBD2, 6 bases. The CDR3 loop spans 13 amino acids. V was cut by 4 bases and J by 4 bases, with 9 bases left in between. Germline V gives CDR1 MNHEY, CDR2 SMNVEV (reference sequence). CDR3 DNA: TGTGCCAGCAGTTGGGGGGTCCCAGATACGCAGTATTTT. Amino acids: CASSWGVPDTQYF.

The chain employs TRBV5-6 and TRBJ2-1, with TRBD2 matching 10 bases. The CDR3 has 15 residues. Germline values: CDR1 SGHDT, CDR2 YYEEEE. The V and J ends lost 2 bases and 8 bases, in that order; junction bases with no gene match: 7. CDR3 bases: TGTGCCAGCAGCTTCCTCCTAGCGGGAGACGATGAGCAGTTCTTC. Translating gives CASSFLLAGDDEQFF.

This clone was counted once. The chain couples TRBV18 to TRBJ1-3; 7 nucleotides align to TRBD1. Trimming removed 3 bases from V and 0 bases from J; junction bases left unmatched: 11. In germline, CDR1 is KGHSH, CDR2 LQKENI. This CDR3 contains 18 residues. The CDR3 DNA sequence: TGTGCCAGCTCACCCTTCCTGACAGGGCGGTCCTCTGGAAACACCATATATTTT. Translating it yields CASSPFLTGRSSGNTIYF.

The chain joins TRBV7-6 to TRBJ1-5, with D uncertain. Germline lookup yields CDR1 SGHVS and CDR2 FNYEAQ. Trimming cost V 3 bases and J 11 bases, with 14 bases left between them. The CDR3 consists of 13 residues. The CDR3 loop is CASSFIRGEAQHF. Here the CDR3 DNA reads TGTGCCAGCAGCTTTATTCGAGGTGAAGCCCAGCATTTT.

The V and J genes are TRBV28 and TRBJ1-1, with D possibly TRBD1 on 6 matching bases. There are 14 residues in the CDR3. CDR1 MDHEN and CDR2 SYDVKM come from the germline V gene. With 6 bases removed from V and 0 bases from J, the gap between germline ends came to 11 bases. Here the CDR3 reads CASSHGGMNTEAFF. CDR3 sequence (DNA): TGTGCCAGCAGCCATGGGGGCATGAACACTGAAGCTTTCTTT.

This clone was seen a single time. V usage is TRBV9 and J usage is TRBJ2-1, with TRBD2 matching over 7 bases. The germline gives CDR1 SGDLS, CDR2 YYNGEE. V lost 0 bases to trimming and J lost 3 bases; unmatched junction nucleotides: 12. The CDR3 is made up of 18 amino acids. The CDR3 DNA follows: TGTGCCAGCAGCGTAGAGGGGAGCGGGACTGGATTCTACAATGAGCAGTTCTTC. Protein sequence: CASSVEGSGTGFYNEQFF.

The chain has TRBV7-6 and TRBJ2-7; 11 bases are shared with TRBD2. This CDR3 has 16 amino acids. CDR1 is SGHVS and CDR2 is FNYEAQ in the germline V gene. With 1 base clipped from V and 0 bases from J, the junction kept 2 bases outside the gene matches. CDR3 sequence: CASSLGLAGSSYEQYF. In nucleotides, the CDR3 is TGTGCCAGCAGCTTAGGACTAGCGGGGAGCTCCTACGAGCAGTACTTC. The variable domain in full, completed from reference TRBV7-6 and TRBJ2-7, reads GAGVSQSPRYKVTKRGQDVALRCDPISGHVSLYWYRQALGQGPEFLTYFNYEAQQDKSGLPNDRFSAERPEGSISTLTIQRTEQRDSAMYRCASSLGLAGSSYEQYFGPGTRLTVT.